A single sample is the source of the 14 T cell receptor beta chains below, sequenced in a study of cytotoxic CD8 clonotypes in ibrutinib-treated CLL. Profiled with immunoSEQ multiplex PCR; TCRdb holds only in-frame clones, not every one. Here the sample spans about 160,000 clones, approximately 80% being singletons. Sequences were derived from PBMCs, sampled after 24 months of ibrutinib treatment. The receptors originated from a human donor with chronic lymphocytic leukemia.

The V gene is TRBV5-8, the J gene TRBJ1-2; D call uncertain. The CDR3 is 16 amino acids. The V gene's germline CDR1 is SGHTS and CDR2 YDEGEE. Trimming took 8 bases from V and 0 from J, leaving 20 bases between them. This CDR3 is CASNKGRWTANYGYTF. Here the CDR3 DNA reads TGTGCCAGTAACAAAGGGAGGTGGACCGCTAACTATGGCTACACCTTC.

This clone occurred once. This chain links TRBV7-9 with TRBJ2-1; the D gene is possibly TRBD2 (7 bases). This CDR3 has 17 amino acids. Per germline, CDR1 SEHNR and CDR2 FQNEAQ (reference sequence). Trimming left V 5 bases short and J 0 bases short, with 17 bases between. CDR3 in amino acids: CASSPRRGGASYNEQFF. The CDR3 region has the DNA TGTGCCAGCAGCCCCAGGAGGGGGGGGGCCTCCTACAATGAGCAGTTCTTC.

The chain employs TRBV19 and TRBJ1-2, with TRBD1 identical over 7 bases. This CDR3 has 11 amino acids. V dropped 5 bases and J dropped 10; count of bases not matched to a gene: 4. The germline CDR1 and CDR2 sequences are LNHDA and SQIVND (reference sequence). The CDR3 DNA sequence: TGTGCCAGTAGTCTGGGGACAGTCTACACCTTC. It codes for CASSLGTVYTF.

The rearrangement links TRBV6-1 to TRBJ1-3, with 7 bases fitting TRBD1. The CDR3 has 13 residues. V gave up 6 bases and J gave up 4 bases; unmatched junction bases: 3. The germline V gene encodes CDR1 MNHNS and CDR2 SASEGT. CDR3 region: CASRDRVGNTIYF. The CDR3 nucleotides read TGTGCCAGCAGAGACAGGGTCGGAAACACCATATATTTT.

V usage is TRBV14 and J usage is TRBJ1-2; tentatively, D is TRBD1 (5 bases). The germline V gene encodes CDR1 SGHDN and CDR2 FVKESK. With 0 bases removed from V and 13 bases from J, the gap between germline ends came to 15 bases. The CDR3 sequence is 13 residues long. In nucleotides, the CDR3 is TGTGCCAGCAGCCAAGATGGGACCCCCGGCGCCACCTTC. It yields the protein CASSQDGTPGATF. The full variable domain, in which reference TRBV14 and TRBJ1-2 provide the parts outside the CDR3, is EAGVTQFPSHSVIEKGQTVTLRCDPISGHDNLYWYRRVMGKEIKFLLHFVKESKQDESGMPNNRFLAERTGGTYSTLKVQPAELEDSGVYFCASSQDGTPGATFGSGTRLTVV.

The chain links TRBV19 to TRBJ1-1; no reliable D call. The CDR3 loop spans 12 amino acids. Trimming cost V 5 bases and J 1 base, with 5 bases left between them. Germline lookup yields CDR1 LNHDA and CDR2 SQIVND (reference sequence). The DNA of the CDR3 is TGTGCCAGTAGTCAAGGGAACACTGAAGCTTTCTTT. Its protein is CASSQGNTEAFF.

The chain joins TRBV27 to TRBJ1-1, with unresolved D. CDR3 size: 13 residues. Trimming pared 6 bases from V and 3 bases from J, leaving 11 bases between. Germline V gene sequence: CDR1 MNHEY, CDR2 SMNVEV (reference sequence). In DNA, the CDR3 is TGTGCCAGCAGCCTGCTTCGAGACACTGAAGCTTTCTTT. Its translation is CASSLLRDTEAFF.

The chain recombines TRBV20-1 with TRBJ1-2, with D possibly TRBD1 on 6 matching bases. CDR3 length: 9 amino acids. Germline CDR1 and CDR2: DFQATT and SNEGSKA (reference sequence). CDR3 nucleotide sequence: TGCCGAGGGGGCTATGGCTACACCTTC. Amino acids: CRGGYGYTF.

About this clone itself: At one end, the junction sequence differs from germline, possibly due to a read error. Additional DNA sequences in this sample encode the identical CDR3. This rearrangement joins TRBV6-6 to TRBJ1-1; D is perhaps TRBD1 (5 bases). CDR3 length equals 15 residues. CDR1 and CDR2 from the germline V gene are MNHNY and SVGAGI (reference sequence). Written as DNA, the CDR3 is TGTGCCAGCAGTTATATAGGGGTTTGGGGGACTGAGGCTTTCTTT. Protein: CASSYIGVWGTEAFF.

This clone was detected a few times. The CDR3 DNA reads as TGTGCCAGCAGACATGATGGGAGCTCCTATAATTCACCCCTCCACTTT. This gives the protein CASRHDGSSYNSPLHF. V is TRBV7-2 and J is TRBJ1-6; D ambiguous. The germline CDR1 and CDR2 sequences are SGHTA and FQGNSA. V gave up 6 bases and J gave up 0 bases, with 12 bases separating them. This CDR3 is built from 16 residues.

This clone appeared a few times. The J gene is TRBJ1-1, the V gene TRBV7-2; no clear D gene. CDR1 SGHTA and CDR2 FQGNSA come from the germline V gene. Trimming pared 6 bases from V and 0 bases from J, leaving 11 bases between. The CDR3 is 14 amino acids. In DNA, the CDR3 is TGTGCCAGCAGGCCTTCAAGGGTGAACACTGAAGCTTTCTTT. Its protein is CASRPSRVNTEAFF.

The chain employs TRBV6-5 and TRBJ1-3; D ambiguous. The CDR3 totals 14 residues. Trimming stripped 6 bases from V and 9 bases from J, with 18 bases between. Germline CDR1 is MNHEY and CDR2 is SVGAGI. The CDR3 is CASSDSNLPGTIYF. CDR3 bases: TGTGCCAGCAGCGATTCAAACCTGCCGGGCACCATATATTTT.

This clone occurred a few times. Written as DNA, the CDR3 is TGTGCCAGCAGCGCCTTGGGCGGCAGCTCCTACAATGAGCAGTTCTTC. This gives the protein CASSALGGSSYNEQFF. V and J are TRBV9 and TRBJ2-1; D remains unclear. Trimming left V 3 bases short and J 0 bases short, with 13 bases between. This CDR3 comprises 16 residues. Germline assignment: CDR1 SGDLS and CDR2 YYNGEE.

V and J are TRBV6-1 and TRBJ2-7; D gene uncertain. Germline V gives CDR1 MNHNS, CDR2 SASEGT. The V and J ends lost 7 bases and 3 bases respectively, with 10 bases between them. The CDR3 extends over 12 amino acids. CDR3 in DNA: TGTGCCAGCACTAACAGTTACTACGAGCAGTACTTC. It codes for CASTNSYYEQYF.